These 26 T cell receptor beta chains came from one sample sequenced in a study of T cell responses to AZD1222 COVID-19 vaccine. The protocol was immunoSEQ multiplex PCR, while the TCRdb copy is restricted to in-frame clones and leaves out a portion. This table holds about 92,000 clones, 91% found once. The sequencing used peripheral blood, collected on day 0 of AZD1222 vaccination. The source of these receptors is an adult in good health.

The chain employs TRBV19 and TRBJ1-5; maybe TRBD1 (5 bases). The germline CDR1 and CDR2 sequences are LNHDA and SQIVND (reference sequence). CDR3 size: 16 residues. The V gene lost 7 bases and the J gene lost 3 bases, with 19 bases spanning the gap. CDR3 region: CASNPTGRGDNQPQHF. The CDR3 DNA reads as TGTGCCAGTAATCCAACAGGTCGGGGTGACAATCAGCCCCAGCATTTT.

There are a few counts of this clone. The chain couples TRBV4-3 to TRBJ2-3; D is perhaps TRBD2 (7 bases). The CDR3 extends over 18 amino acids. Per the germline V gene, CDR1 is LGHNA and CDR2 is YSLEER. Trimming cost V 0 bases and J 5 bases, with 21 bases left between them. CDR3 coding DNA: TGCGCCAGCAGCCAAGATCCCCCGGGGGGCACTGGGGTAGATACGCAGTATTTT. Amino acids: CASSQDPPGGTGVDTQYF.

This clone occurred once. The V and J genes are TRBV12-5 and TRBJ2-3; 9 nucleotides line up with TRBD1. The germline gives CDR1 LGHNT, CDR2 FRNRAP. J gave up 7 bases and V 0 bases, and 11 bases lay outside the gene matches. The CDR3 loop spans 17 amino acids. The CDR3 region is CASGLVVNRGRLNTQYF. CDR3 nucleotide sequence: TGTGCTAGTGGTTTGGTAGTGAACAGGGGGCGCTTGAATACGCAGTATTTT.

The chain joins TRBV27 to TRBJ2-7; D assignment may be TRBD1 or TRBD2 (6 bases each). Trimming removed 3 bases from V and 6 bases from J, with 12 bases in between. Germline CDR1 MNHEY, CDR2 SMNVEV (reference sequence). The CDR3 covers 13 residues. CDR3 sequence (DNA): TGTGCCAGCAGTTTTAGGGGGGTGGGCGAGCAGTACTTC. Encoded protein: CASSFRGVGEQYF.

This chain connects TRBV9 to TRBJ1-1; possible D gene TRBD1, 5 bases. The CDR3 runs to 13 residues. V dropped 4 bases and J dropped 5 bases, with 12 bases sitting between them. Per the germline V gene, CDR1 is SGDLS and CDR2 is YYNGEE. CDR3 residues: CASSIRVGTEAFF. DNA for the CDR3: TGTGCCAGCAGCATCAGGGTTGGAACTGAAGCTTTCTTT. Full variable domain (rest looked up from reference TRBV9 and TRBJ1-1): DSGVTQTPKHLITATGQRVTLRCSPRSGDLSVYWYQQSLDQGLQFLIQYYNGEERAKGNILERFSAQQFPDLHSELNLSSLELGDSALYFCASSIRVGTEAFFGQGTRLTVV.

This clone appeared once. The rearrangement uses TRBV9 and TRBJ1-6; 7 nucleotides agree with TRBD1. This CDR3 contains 15 residues. V gave up 4 bases and J gave up 5 bases; unmatched junction bases: 6. Germline V gene sequence: CDR1 SGDLS, CDR2 YYNGEE. CDR3 nucleotides: TGTGCCAGCAGCTATACAGGGGTACATAATTCACCCCTCCACTTT. This encodes CASSYTGVHNSPLHF.

This chain joins TRBV9 and TRBJ1-2; D perhaps matches TRBD1 (5 bases). CDR1 is SGDLS, CDR2 YYNGEE, per germline. This CDR3 is built from 14 residues. V was pared by 4 bases and J by 1 base, with 11 bases between. CDR3 residues: CASSPLGGNYGYTF. The CDR3 DNA follows: TGTGCCAGCAGCCCTTTGGGGGGTAACTATGGCTACACCTTC. Full variable domain (outside the CDR3, taken from reference TRBV9 and TRBJ1-2): DSGVTQTPKHLITATGQRVTLRCSPRSGDLSVYWYQQSLDQGLQFLIQYYNGEERAKGNILERFSAQQFPDLHSELNLSSLELGDSALYFCASSPLGGNYGYTFGSGTRLTVV.

This clone was seen more than once but under ten times. The genes are TRBV19 and TRBJ1-5; the match to TRBD1 covers 12 bases. Germline values: CDR1 LNHDA, CDR2 SQIVND (reference sequence). With 6 bases clipped from V and 2 bases from J, the junction kept 8 bases outside the gene matches. CDR3 length: 17 residues. The CDR3 protein is CASSTGQGAWGNQPQHF. The CDR3 nucleotides are TGTGCCAGTAGCACGGGACAGGGGGCGTGGGGCAATCAGCCCCAGCATTTT.

The chain carries TRBV19 and TRBJ1-1; D gene unclear. Germline V gene data show CDR1 as LNHDA and CDR2 as SQIVND (reference sequence). Trimming left V 1 base short and J 1 base short, with 4 bases between. The CDR3 covers 13 residues. CDR3 region: CASSIAENTEAFF. CDR3 bases: TGTGCCAGTAGTATAGCAGAGAACACTGAAGCTTTCTTT.

V usage is TRBV4-1 and J usage is TRBJ2-5; the D gene could be TRBD1 or TRBD2 (5 bases each). The germline V gene encodes CDR1 MGHRA and CDR2 YSYEKL. The CDR3 has 14 residues. Deletions cut 4 bases from V and 4 bases from J, with 13 bases between. The CDR3 sequence: CASSPGTPGETQYF. CDR3 in DNA: TGCGCCAGCAGCCCCGGGACGCCAGGAGAGACCCAGTACTTC.

The V gene is TRBV5-8, the J gene TRBJ2-1, with D perhaps TRBD1 (6 bases). Per the germline V gene, CDR1 is SGHTS and CDR2 is YDEGEE. Trimming stripped 5 bases from V and 8 bases from J, with 11 bases between. This CDR3 has 12 amino acids. The CDR3 loop is CASRQGWDEQFF. CDR3 in DNA: TGTGCCAGCAGACAGGGCTGGGATGAGCAGTTCTTC. Looking up the rest from reference TRBV5-8 and TRBJ2-1 gives the full variable domain: EAGVTQSPTHLIKTRGQQATLRCSPISGHTSVYWYQQALGLGLQFLLWYDEGEERNRGNFPPRFSGRQFPNYSSELNVNALELEDSALYLCASRQGWDEQFFGPGTRLTVL.

This sequence joins TRBV18 and TRBJ1-1, with D hard to call. V lost 3 bases and J 3 bases, leaving 14 bases between the germline ends. Germline CDR1 and CDR2: KGHSH and LQKENI. The CDR3 is 15 residues long. CDR3 amino acids: CASSPPLPGDTEAFF. CDR3 coding DNA: TGTGCCAGCTCACCTCCTCTACCCGGGGACACTGAAGCTTTCTTT.

This chain links TRBV11-2 with TRBJ2-5, with 7 bases matching TRBD2. The CDR3 extends over 14 amino acids. From germline, CDR1 is SGHAT and CDR2 FQNNGV. Trimming removed 4 bases from V and 5 bases from J; junction bases left unmatched: 7. DNA for the CDR3: TGTGCCAGCAGCTCTAACCTCGGGGGGGAGACCCAGTACTTC. It is translated as CASSSNLGGETQYF.

The rearrangement joins TRBV13 to TRBJ1-1, with unresolved D. The CDR3 is 14 residues long. The V gene's germline CDR1 is PRHDT and CDR2 FYEKMQ (reference sequence). Deletions cut 5 bases from V and 1 base from J, with 11 bases between. The chain's CDR3 is CASSPGLSNTEAFF. The CDR3 DNA reads as TGTGCCAGCAGCCCCGGACTATCGAACACTGAAGCTTTCTTT.

The V and J genes are TRBV14 and TRBJ2-5; D assignment may be TRBD1 or TRBD2 (5 bases each). Deletions cut 2 bases from V and 1 base from J, with 14 bases between. The CDR3 is made up of 16 amino acids. The germline CDR1 and CDR2 sequences are SGHDN and FVKESK. CDR3 sequence reads: CASSQREGPGQETQYF. CDR3 sequence (DNA): TGTGCCAGCAGCCAAAGAGAGGGGCCGGGCCAAGAGACCCAGTACTTC.

This chain connects TRBV27 to TRBJ1-2; D remains ambiguous. Germline V CDR1 and CDR2: MNHEY, SMNVEV (reference sequence). Trimming shortened V by 2 bases and J by 8 bases, and 18 bases separated the two germline ends. CDR3 length: 15 amino acids. The CDR3 loop is CASSLVTGSHEGYTF. The CDR3 DNA reads TGTGCCAGCAGTTTAGTTACCGGGAGCCACGAGGGCTACACCTTC.

Comment on this clone: The identical CDR3 is also encoded by other nucleotide sequences in the sample. This chain links TRBV7-9 with TRBJ2-7; TRBD2 is a possible D gene (6 bases). This CDR3 contains 15 residues. Germline V gene sequence: CDR1 SEHNR, CDR2 FQNEAQ (reference sequence). V was pared by 3 bases and J by 0 bases, with 12 bases between. The CDR3 nucleotides are TGTGCCAGCAGCTTGGGGGACTGGAGCTCCTACGAGCAGTACTTC. Encoded protein: CASSLGDWSSYEQYF.

This chain uses TRBV6-5 with TRBJ1-2, with a weak D call TRBD1 (6 bases). V lost 8 bases and J lost 4, with 20 bases in between. Germline CDR1 reads MNHEY; CDR2 reads SVGAGI. The CDR3 has 15 amino acids. The CDR3: CASGAGAVQLYGYTF. The CDR3 DNA sequence: TGTGCCAGCGGGGCAGGGGCGGTTCAGCTCTATGGCTACACCTTC.

This chain links TRBV12-3 or TRBV12-4 with TRBJ1-6; no clear D. The germline V and J ends were trimmed by 7 bases and 7 bases, with 11 bases remaining between them. This CDR3 spans 13 amino acids. CDR3 DNA sequence: TGTGCCAGCACCTTAAATGCGAATTCACCCCTCCACTTT. It specifies CASTLNANSPLHF.

The rearrangement uses TRBV5-4 and TRBJ1-6, with unresolved D. Germline V gene data show CDR1 as SGHNT and CDR2 as YYREEE (reference sequence). V was pared by 2 bases and J by 7 bases, with 16 bases between. The CDR3 has 16 residues. The CDR3 bases are TGTGCCAGCAGCTTACGATGGACCGGTAGCAATTCACCCCTCCACTTT. It encodes CASSLRWTGSNSPLHF.

The chain uses TRBV12-3 or TRBV12-4 and TRBJ1-6; D unresolved. Deletions cut 7 bases from V and 9 bases from J, with 10 bases between. The CDR3 spans 12 residues. CDR3 nucleotide sequence: TGTGCCAGCACCTTCGACCGTTCACCCCTCCACTTT. Translation gives CASTFDRSPLHF.

This chain uses TRBV4-1 with TRBJ1-1; D not resolved. Germline CDR1 MGHRA, CDR2 YSYEKL. The CDR3 spans 13 residues. Trimming took off 0 bases at V and 10 bases at J, with 12 bases between the two ends. Here the CDR3 DNA reads TGCGCCAGCAGCCAAGATCGGATACGGGGAGCTTTCTTT. Residues: CASSQDRIRGAFF.

The chain uses TRBV28 and TRBJ2-7; no clear D. CDR3 length: 12 residues. V was shortened by 3 bases and J by 7 bases, with 10 bases between the two germline ends. In germline, CDR1 is MDHEN, CDR2 SYDVKM. The CDR3 protein is CASSLARTEQYF. CDR3 DNA sequence: TGTGCCAGCAGTTTGGCTAGGACGGAGCAGTACTTC.

DNA for the CDR3: TGTGCCAGCAGCCCGGGACTAGCGGGCCCCATTTACAATGAGCAGTTCTTC. Protein product: CASSPGLAGPIYNEQFF. The rearrangement links TRBV7-2 to TRBJ2-1; 12 nucleotides align to TRBD2. V lost 5 bases and J lost 4; bases outside the gene matches: 9. Germline loops: CDR1 SGHTA, CDR2 FQGNSA. The CDR3 has 17 residues.

The chain recombines TRBV4-2 with TRBJ1-5; no definite D call. Germline-derived CDR1 and CDR2 are LGHNA and YNFKEQ. The CDR3 sequence is 16 residues long. The V end was cut by 2 bases, the J end by 0 bases, with 11 bases between. As DNA, the CDR3 is TGTGCCAGCAGCCAATTACCTCGGGTTAGCAATCAGCCCCAGCATTTT. Its translation: CASSQLPRVSNQPQHF.

The chain carries TRBV2 and TRBJ1-5; D might be TRBD1 (5 bases). Trimming took 7 bases from V and 7 from J, leaving 17 bases between them. The CDR3 totals 14 residues. CDR1 SNHLY and CDR2 FYNNEI come from the germline V gene. The CDR3 nucleotides are TGTGCCAGCAACACCCAGGGTCTGGTGCAGCCCCAGCATTTT. The encoded protein is CASNTQGLVQPQHF.